Sequencing of this TCR beta chain was carried out in a study of cytomegalovirus exposure and HLA in healthy donors. In the PCR, 60 Vbeta and 13 Jbeta primers were used. Sequencing used immunoSEQ multiplex PCR; TCRdb keeps in-frame clones, though not all of them. Seen here are approximately 210,000 clones, roughly three quarters observed once, and the top ten hold 1.6%. With regard to this clone: What it binds is unknown.

Points from the study as a whole: It was reported that TCR beta sequences correctly inferred the HLA-A and HLA-B alleles for most subjects. Researchers reported in a later analysis that a missense DCLRE1C variant was tied to TCR beta V- and J-gene trimming.

The CDR3 consists of 15 residues. Germline V gene lookup returns CDR1 LNHNV and CDR2 YYDKDF (reference sequence). V gave up 10 bases and J gave up 6 bases; unmatched junction bases: 9. This chain connects TRBV15 to TRBJ1-4, with 12 bases that match TRBD1. This TCR was recovered from a woman aged 50 to 65 in good health and CMV-seronegative. Sequencing was carried out using PBMCs. CDR3 residues: CAIGTGGVLDEKLFF. DNA of the CDR3: TGTGCCATAGGGACAGGGGGCGTCCTAGATGAAAAACTGTTTTTT. The full variable domain, its missing parts supplied by reference TRBV15 and TRBJ1-4, is DAMVIQNPRYQVTQFGKPVTLSCSQTLNHNVMYWYQQKSSQAPKLLFHYYDKDFNNEADTPDNFQSRRPNTSFCFLDIRSPGLGDTAMYLCAIGTGGVLDEKLFFGSGTQLSVL.